One and the same sample provided the 31 T cell receptor beta chains below, sequenced in a study of T cell repertoires in cytomegalovirus infection. TCRdb passed the reads through MiXCR, listing each CDR3 protein once. The sample shows roughly 500,000 distinct CDR3 sequences, about 11% of them seen only once. Input material: PBMCs. The receptor source for this set is a human donor in good health (CMV status not recorded). Some clones in this sample may be carry-over from other donors' samples.

V gene TRBV6-2 or TRBV6-3 combines with J gene TRBJ2-4; no firm D call. Germline lookup yields CDR1 MNHEY and CDR2 SVGEGT. The CDR3 has 17 residues. V lost 5 bases and J 0 bases, leaving 17 bases between the germline ends. CDR3 loop: CASSPPTLGLAKNIQYF. In nucleotides, the CDR3 is TGTGCCAGCAGTCCACCTACACTGGGGTTAGCCAAAAACATTCAGTACTTC.

This clonotype was detected ten times or more. The chain combines TRBV5-1 with TRBJ1-4; TRBD1 is a possible D gene (5 bases). V was cut by 4 bases and J by 5 bases, with 15 bases left in between. The germline gives CDR1 SGHRS, CDR2 YFSETQ. This CDR3 contains 15 residues. CDR3 nucleotides: TGCGCCAGCAGCCCGGGACCGGCTCTCAATGAAAAACTGTTTTTT. This encodes CASSPGPALNEKLFF.

In this sample, this clonotype turned up many times. This chain's CDR3 is CASSSGVGHDLLPQETQYF. CDR3 DNA sequence: TGTGCCAGCAGCTCGGGGGTGGGTCATGACCTCCTACCGCAAGAGACCCAGTACTTC. The rearrangement joins TRBV7-9 to TRBJ2-5; tentatively, D is TRBD2 (6 bases). Germline V gives CDR1 SEHNR, CDR2 FQNEAQ (reference sequence). The V gene lost 4 bases and the J gene lost 2 bases, with 26 bases spanning the gap. CDR3 length: 19 amino acids.

This clonotype was seen a handful of times. V and J are TRBV5-8 and TRBJ1-2, with a weak D call TRBD1 (5 bases). Germline V CDR1 and CDR2: SGHTS, YDEGEE. The CDR3 length is 15 residues. V was clipped by 0 bases and J by 4 bases, with 13 bases between them. For the CDR3, the DNA is TGTGCCAGCAGCTTGGCAGGGTTTGGTGGCTATGGCTACACCTTC. Translating it yields CASSLAGFGGYGYTF.

At least ten counts were recorded for this clonotype. V usage is TRBV4-2 and J usage is TRBJ2-2; tentative D call: TRBD2 (6 bases). The germline V gene encodes CDR1 LGHNA and CDR2 YNFKEQ. The CDR3 contains 14 residues. Between the trimmed V and J ends, which lost 1 base and 5 bases, there was a span of 8 bases. The CDR3 sequence: CASSQGGVTGELFF. CDR3 coding DNA: TGTGCCAGCAGCCAAGGGGGGGTAACCGGGGAGCTGTTTTTT.

This clonotype was detected ten times or more. This chain links TRBV7-9 with TRBJ2-2, with D uncertain. The CDR3 is 17 residues long. The V and J ends lost 5 bases and 3 bases respectively, with 19 bases between them. Germline V gene sequence: CDR1 SEHNR, CDR2 FQNEAQ (reference sequence). In nucleotides, the CDR3 is TGTGCCAGCAGCACCGCGTTGGTGCTGGCGGACACCGGGGAGCTGTTTTTT. Residues: CASSTALVLADTGELFF.

This clonotype turned up a few times. The rearrangement joins TRBV27 to TRBJ1-2, with a tentative D call TRBD1 (5 bases). V was pared by 9 bases and J by 8 bases, with 10 bases between. The CDR3 consists of 10 residues. CDR1 MNHEY and CDR2 SMNVEV come from the germline V gene (reference sequence). In nucleotides, the CDR3 is TGTGCCAGAGGCGGGGGAGGCTACACCTTC. Encoded protein: CARGGGGYTF.

This clonotype was observed at least ten times. The rearrangement joins TRBV6-5 to TRBJ2-4; 8 bases fit TRBD2. V was clipped by 4 bases and J by 4 bases; unmatched bases: 9. CDR1 and CDR2 from the germline V gene are MNHEY and SVGAGI. The CDR3 runs 16 residues. The CDR3 DNA reads as TGTGCCAGCAGTTCGGTATTGGGCGGGAGGAAAAACATTCAGTACTTC. It is translated as CASSSVLGGRKNIQYF.

This clonotype was seen only a few times. This chain uses TRBV10-3 with TRBJ2-7, with TRBD2 as a possible D gene (6 bases). Per the germline V gene, CDR1 is ENHRY and CDR2 is SYGVKD. The CDR3 has 15 amino acids. The V end lost 7 bases, the J end lost 1 base, and 17 bases lay between the germline ends. The chain's CDR3 is CAIKGLDGSSYEQYF. The CDR3 DNA reads TGTGCCATCAAGGGATTAGACGGGAGTTCCTACGAGCAGTACTTC.

The chain joins TRBV5-1 to TRBJ1-2; 8 bases are a match to TRBD1. Trimming cost V 4 bases and J 6 bases; bases outside gene matches: 5. Germline CDR1 is SGHRS and CDR2 is YFSETQ. This CDR3 has 13 amino acids. The CDR3 sequence: CASSGDRIHGYTF. The CDR3 DNA is TGCGCCAGCAGCGGGGACAGGATACATGGCTACACCTTC. The variable domain in full, completed from reference TRBV5-1 and TRBJ1-2, reads KAGVTQTPRYLIKTRGQQVTLSCSPISGHRSVSWYQQTPGQGLQFLFEYFSETQRNKGNFPGRFSGRQFSNSRSEMNVSTLELGDSALYLCASSGDRIHGYTFGSGTRLTVV.

This clonotype came up a few times. The CDR3 coding sequence is TGCAGTGCTAGACTGGCCTCGGACGGGCCCCAGCATTTT. Translated: CSARLASDGPQHF. The chain employs TRBV20-1 and TRBJ1-5, with D hard to call. The V and J ends lost 2 bases and 9 bases respectively, with 14 bases between them. Germline CDR1 is DFQATT and CDR2 is SNEGSKA (reference sequence). The CDR3 contains 13 residues.

This clonotype turned up a few times. The chain uses TRBV20-1 and TRBJ2-7; weak D call: TRBD2 (5 bases). V lost 3 bases and J 0 bases, leaving 12 bases between the germline ends. CDR1 DFQATT and CDR2 SNEGSKA come from the germline V gene (reference sequence). The CDR3 consists of 14 residues. The CDR3 reads CSASSGVSSYEQYF. The CDR3 DNA follows: TGCAGTGCTAGTTCCGGGGTGAGCTCCTACGAGCAGTACTTC.

This clonotype was detected ten times or more. The rearrangement links TRBV7-2 to TRBJ2-7; TRBD2 might be the D (6 bases). The V and J ends lost 7 bases and 2 bases respectively, with 15 bases between them. Germline V gene data show CDR1 as SGHTA and CDR2 as FQGNSA. The CDR3 is 14 amino acids. The CDR3 loop is CASTRDSGPYEQYF. DNA for the CDR3: TGTGCCAGCACCCGGGACTCGGGACCCTACGAGCAGTACTTC.

This chain uses TRBV24-1 with TRBJ2-1; D is perhaps TRBD2 (7 bases). Trimming shortened V by 8 bases and J by 2 bases, and 9 bases separated the two germline ends. From germline, CDR1 is KGHDR and CDR2 SFDVKD. The CDR3 consists of 13 residues. CDR3 coding DNA: TGTGCCACCACCGGGGGGCCCTACAATGAGCAGTTCTTC. It codes for CATTGGPYNEQFF.

This clonotype occurred many times. The V and J genes are TRBV27 and TRBJ2-2; D not certain. CDR1 and CDR2 (germline): MNHEY, SMNVEV (reference sequence). The CDR3 runs to 12 residues. V lost 5 bases and J lost 7, with 8 bases in between. The CDR3 region is CASSPRYGELFF. The CDR3 nucleotides are TGTGCCAGCAGTCCACGCTACGGGGAGCTGTTTTTT.

In this sample, this clonotype turned up many times. The chain is built from TRBV7-2 and TRBJ1-3; D remains ambiguous. CDR1 is SGHTA, CDR2 FQGNSA, per germline. With 3 bases removed from V and 4 bases from J, the gap between germline ends came to 10 bases. There are 14 residues in the CDR3. CDR3 in amino acids: CASSFRYGGNTIYF. The CDR3 nucleotides are TGTGCCAGCAGCTTTCGGTACGGCGGAAACACCATATATTTT. The whole variable domain, filled in from reference TRBV7-2 and TRBJ1-3, reads GAGVSQSPSNKVTEKGKDVELRCDPISGHTALYWYRQSLGQGLEFLIYFQGNSAPDKSGLPSDRFSAERTGGSVSTLTIQRTQQEDSAVYLCASSFRYGGNTIYFGEGSWLTVV.

The table lists this clonotype with many counts. The chain is built from TRBV7-6 and TRBJ2-3; unclear D gene. Trimming removed 0 bases at V and 4 bases at J, with 14 bases between. The CDR3 is 16 residues long. CDR1 and CDR2 (germline): SGHVS, FNYEAQ. CDR3 nucleotides: TGTGCCAGCAGCTTAGCCCTCTATCACCCCGCAGATACGCAGTATTTT. Its translation: CASSLALYHPADTQYF.

This clonotype was seen more than once but under ten times. The genes are TRBV20-1 and TRBJ2-1, with TRBD2 matching over 7 bases. Per the germline V gene, CDR1 is DFQATT and CDR2 is SNEGSKA (reference sequence). V was pared by 6 bases and J by 0 bases, with 5 bases of the junction left unmatched. The CDR3 totals 14 residues. The CDR3 nucleotides read TGCAGTGCCAGCCGGACTAGCTCCTACAATGAGCAGTTCTTC. Its translation: CSASRTSSYNEQFF.

With respect to this clonotype: The junction departs from germline at one end; a sequencing error may be responsible. The chain carries TRBV11-3 and TRBJ2-3, with 14 nucleotides matching TRBD2. The CDR3 is 17 residues long. The germline V gene has CDR1 SGHNT and CDR2 YENEEA. In DNA form, the CDR3 reads TGTGCCTGCAGCCCCGGGGGGACTAGCGGGAGTCCAGATACGCAGTATTTT. Protein: CACSPGGTSGSPDTQYF.

This clonotype was observed at least ten times. This sequence joins TRBV29-1 and TRBJ2-7; D uncertain. The CDR3 contains 14 residues. CDR1 is SQVTM, CDR2 ANQGSEA, per germline. With 0 bases removed from V and 0 bases from J, the gap between germline ends came to 9 bases. CDR3: CSVEDRAASYEQYF. The CDR3 DNA reads as TGCAGCGTTGAAGATCGGGCTGCCTCCTACGAGCAGTACTTC.

For this clonotype: This clone may be a read error of a much larger clone one base away. V usage is TRBV6-6 and J usage is TRBJ2-7; D might be TRBD2 (6 bases). Per the germline V gene, CDR1 is MNHNY and CDR2 is SVGAGI (reference sequence). This CDR3 region has 15 residues. Trimming took 2 bases from V and 2 from J, leaving 13 bases between them. The CDR3 loop reads CASSYKDPGAYEQYF. Here the CDR3 DNA reads TGTGCCAGCAGTTACAAGGACCCGGGGGCCTACGAGCAGTACTTC.

This clonotype was recorded at least ten times. The V call is TRBV25-1, the J call TRBJ2-1; 10 nucleotides agree with TRBD2. Germline values: CDR1 MGHDK, CDR2 SYGVNS. Trimming removed 3 bases from V and 8 bases from J; junction bases left unmatched: 7. This CDR3 has 15 residues. CDR3 loop: CASSDSSGSGDEQFF. CDR3 DNA: TGTGCCAGCAGTGACTCTAGCGGGAGTGGTGATGAGCAGTTCTTC.

The J gene is TRBJ2-3, the V gene TRBV20-1; maybe TRBD2 (6 bases). Trimming left V 5 bases short and J 2 bases short, with 17 bases between. This CDR3 region has 15 residues. Germline V gene data show CDR1 as DFQATT and CDR2 as SNEGSKA (reference sequence). The CDR3 region is CSACRDSSYTDTQYF. CDR3 DNA: TGCAGTGCTTGCCGGGACTCCTCCTACACAGATACGCAGTATTTT.

This clonotype was seen at least ten times. V and J are TRBV7-3 and TRBJ1-1; D unclear. This CDR3 region has 13 residues. Germline CDR1 reads SGHTA; CDR2 reads FQGTGA. Trimming took 2 bases from V and 3 from J, leaving 7 bases between them. The CDR3 DNA reads as TGTGCCAGCAGCTTACGCCGAGACACTGAAGCTTTCTTT. Protein sequence: CASSLRRDTEAFF.

This clonotype was seen at least ten times. This sequence joins TRBV6-1 and TRBJ1-6, with a possible D match to TRBD1 (6 bases). Germline V gives CDR1 MNHNS, CDR2 SASEGT. The V and J ends lost 5 bases and 11 bases respectively, with 22 bases between them. This CDR3 is built from 16 residues. The CDR3 DNA sequence: TGTGCCAGCAGTTGGTCCGGGGGCAGGAGGGATGCACCCCTCCACTTT. Its protein is CASSWSGGRRDAPLHF.

At least ten counts were recorded for this clonotype. J is TRBJ1-2 and V is TRBV4-1; 8 bases match TRBD1. V lost 4 bases and J lost 6; bases outside the gene matches: 10. The CDR3 is made up of 15 amino acids. Germline CDR1 MGHRA, CDR2 YSYEKL. CDR3: CASSLFGNRGDGYTF. Here the CDR3 DNA reads TGCGCCAGCAGCCTCTTCGGGAACAGGGGGGATGGCTACACCTTC.

The V call is TRBV20-1, the J call TRBJ1-1; D unclear. Germline V gene lookup returns CDR1 DFQATT and CDR2 SNEGSKA (reference sequence). V gave up 2 bases and J gave up 7 bases, with 17 bases separating them. This CDR3 is 14 amino acids long. The CDR3, as DNA: TGCAGTGCTAGAAGTACGGGAATGGGCATTGAAGCTTTCTTT. This encodes CSARSTGMGIEAFF.

This clonotype was recorded at least ten times. V usage is TRBV7-9 and J usage is TRBJ2-7; 11 bases map to TRBD1. Germline CDR1 is SEHNR and CDR2 is FQNEAQ (reference sequence). V lost 5 bases, J lost 3 bases, and 6 bases stayed unmatched. The CDR3 totals 15 residues. CDR3: CASSLPGQGDYEQYF. The CDR3 DNA reads TGTGCCAGCAGCCTACCGGGACAGGGGGACTACGAGCAGTACTTC.

The chain joins TRBV18 to TRBJ2-7, with D perhaps matching TRBD2 (6 bases). Between the trimmed V and J ends, which lost 2 bases and 1 base, there was a span of 12 bases. This CDR3 is 15 amino acids long. Germline V gives CDR1 KGHSH, CDR2 LQKENI. CDR3 loop: CASSPVVGGSYEQYF. The CDR3 DNA reads TGTGCCAGCTCACCAGTTGTTGGGGGGTCCTACGAGCAGTACTTC.

This clonotype was seen repeatedly, ten times or more. This chain connects TRBV5-1 to TRBJ1-1; 8 bases agree with TRBD1. The CDR3 has 16 amino acids. The germline CDR1 and CDR2 sequences are SGHRS and YFSETQ. With V trimmed by 5 bases and J by 0 bases, 9 bases remained unmatched. As DNA, the CDR3 is TGCGCCAGCAGTCGGACAGGGCGAATTATGAACACTGAAGCTTTCTTT. As protein: CASSRTGRIMNTEAFF.

This clonotype was observed at least ten times. V gene TRBV7-2 combines with J gene TRBJ2-1, with 8 bases aligning to TRBD1. Germline loops: CDR1 SGHTA, CDR2 FQGNSA. The V gene end was trimmed by 3 bases and the J gene end by 9 bases; junction bases not matched to a gene: 7. The CDR3 has 14 residues. The CDR3 region has the DNA TGTGCCAGCAGCTTCGGGACAGGTAGCGGTGAGCAGTTCTTC. Translation: CASSFGTGSGEQFF.